This T cell receptor beta chain originates from a study of T cell repertoires in cytomegalovirus infection. The overall study: CMV infection together with matching HLA type was indicated by public TCR beta signatures.

TCRdb used MiXCR to reprocess the reads, holding one entry per CDR3 protein. The table lists 180,000 or so distinct CDR3 sequences, approximately 17% of them singletons, with 20% to 25% in the top ten. With regard to this clonotype: The antigen remains undetermined.

Trimming removed 3 bases from V and 7 bases from J, with 9 bases in between. Germline V CDR1 and CDR2: SGHTA, FQGNSA. The CDR3 totals 12 residues. Notes on the study in general: Summed public TCR beta family frequency identified CMV carriers bearing the relevant HLA. Within the response measured ex vivo, HLA-C-restricted CMV-specific TCR beta clonotypes were dominant.

The chain carries TRBV7-2 and TRBJ1-1, with D maybe TRBD1 (5 bases). The specimen sequenced was CD8+ T cells from PBMCs. The receptor comes from a human donor in good health (CMV status not recorded). Some clones in this sample may be carry-over from other donors' samples. CDR3 sequence reads: CASSFSGGEAFF. CDR3 coding DNA: TGTGCCAGCAGCTTCTCTGGGGGTGAAGCTTTCTTT.